A single TCR beta chain is shown here with its context. Its cognate antigen is unknown. Expressed TCRB transcripts got sequenced, as all isolated RNA was reverse transcribed. Each sample of naive, central memory or regulatory T cells had, on average, about 3.6 million reads. Sequencing was performed with immunoSEQ multiplex PCR; in TCRdb, only in-frame clones are kept and a portion is missing. The sample lists some 360,000 clones; around 10% were seen once. This sample stems from a study of beta chain features in type 1 diabetes. The study's findings and limits: Patients and controls would share equally any PCR tilt toward shorter templates. People with Type 1 diabetes carried modestly yet significantly shorter TCRB CDR3s in all four CD4+ subsets. The study found that naive, central memory and Treg TCRB repertoires appeared more similar in patients than in healthy donors.

Germline V gene lookup returns CDR1 MDHEN and CDR2 SYDVKM. V was cut by 7 bases and J by 3 bases, with 15 bases left in between. The CDR3 runs 15 residues. The rearrangement links TRBV28 to TRBJ1-4, with D hard to call. The receptor's source is a young man with type 1 diabetes. Material for sequencing was central memory CD4+ T cells from blood. DNA of the CDR3: TGTGCCAGCACCCCGCTTTGGGCATCTAATGAAAAACTGTTTTTT. As protein: CASTPLWASNEKLFF.